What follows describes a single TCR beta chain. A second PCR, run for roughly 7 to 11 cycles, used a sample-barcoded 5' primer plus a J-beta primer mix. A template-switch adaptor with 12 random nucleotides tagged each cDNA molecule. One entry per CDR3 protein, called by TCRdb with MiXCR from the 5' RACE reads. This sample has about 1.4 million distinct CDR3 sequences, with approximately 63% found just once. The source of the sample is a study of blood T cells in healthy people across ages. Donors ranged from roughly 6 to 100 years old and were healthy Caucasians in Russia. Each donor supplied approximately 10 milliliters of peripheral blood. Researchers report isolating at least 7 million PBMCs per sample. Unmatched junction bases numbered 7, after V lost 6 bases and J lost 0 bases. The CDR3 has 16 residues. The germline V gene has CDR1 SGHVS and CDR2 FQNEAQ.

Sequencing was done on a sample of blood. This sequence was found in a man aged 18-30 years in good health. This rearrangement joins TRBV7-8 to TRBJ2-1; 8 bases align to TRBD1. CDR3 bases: TGTGCCAGCAGTCTGCAAGACAGGGGCTCCTACAATGAGCAGTTCTTC. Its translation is CASSLQDRGSYNEQFF.